The T cell receptor (beta chain) described here comes from a study of CD8+ T cells in alopecia areata. Points from the study as a whole: Researchers reported that TCR sharing among patients proved less clear than in mice, possibly HLA-linked.

About this clone itself: No antigen is known for it.

Following RNA extraction, reverse transcription yielded cDNA that acted as the sequencing template. Sequencing used immunoSEQ multiplex PCR; TCRdb keeps in-frame clones, though not all of them. The table lists 200,000 to 250,000 clones, roughly three fifths of them singletons. Trimming left V 4 bases short and J 4 bases short, with 14 bases between. CDR3 size: 14 residues. Germline CDR1 reads GTSNPN; CDR2 reads SVGIG (reference sequence). The receptor comes from a human donor in good health. This chain connects TRBV30 to TRBJ1-3; D may be TRBD1 (5 bases). The specimen was CD8+ T cells sorted from blood. Here the CDR3 DNA reads TGTGCCTGGACCCTCGGGCAGGGAGGAAACACCATATATTTT. It encodes CAWTLGQGGNTIYF.